This TCR beta chain derives from a study of blood T cell repertoires in COVID-19. Study in general: COVID-19 samples collected from the United States, Italy and Spain covered acute and convalescent phases. PBMCs, B-cell-depleted T cells, or T cells were the source of the cDNA or gDNA that made up the material.

CDR1 GTSNPN and CDR2 SVGIG come from the germline V gene (reference sequence). Trimming removed 7 bases from V and 5 bases from J, with 14 bases in between. The CDR3 has 13 residues. How the authors handled the data: Amplified reference gene primers provided the basis for estimating nucleated cell counts. Method: immunoSEQ multiplex PCR; TCRdb's copy keeps in-frame clones and lacks some. D and trimming were read from the DNA, whereas the V and J calls and clone size are those reported in that table. The sample holds fewer than 250,000 clones, approximately 79% seen once. This clonotype was obtained from a woman aged 45 to 65 with acute or convalescent COVID-19. The V gene is TRBV30, the J gene TRBJ2-2; D gene uncertain. The material sequenced was peripheral blood. The CDR3 DNA reads TGTGCCTTGCCGAGGAGTGCGACCGGGGAGCTGTTTTTT. Translated, it gives CALPRSATGELFF.